A single sample is the source of the 19 T cell receptor beta chains below, sequenced in a study of T cells in Graves' hyperthyroidism and ophthalmopathy. The source material, RNA transcripts, was used to amplify TCR beta CDR3 regions. First-round RT-PCR with HTBI primers amplified the TCR CDR3 region. Each CDR3 protein gets one entry after TCRdb re-called the multiplex PCR reads with MiXCR. Here the sample spans roughly 500,000 distinct CDR3 sequences, 40% to 50% being singletons. The sample comprised peripheral blood or thyroid tissue (not recorded which). These receptors were taken from an adult woman with Graves' disease, either hyperthyroidism or ophthalmopathy (not recorded which).

The chain combines TRBV20-1 with TRBJ2-2; 9 nucleotides agree with TRBD1. The CDR3 has 14 residues. Looked up from germline, CDR1 is DFQATT and CDR2 is SNEGSKA (reference sequence). The junction had 4 bases not matched to a gene; V was cut back by 5 bases and J by 3 bases. The CDR3: CSAERTGDTGELFF. CDR3 nucleotide sequence: TGCAGTGCTGAGAGGACAGGGGACACCGGGGAGCTGTTTTTT.

In its sample, this clonotype was seen a few times. The V gene is TRBV10-3, the J gene TRBJ2-5; 8 bases line up with TRBD2. The V segment lost 5 bases and the J segment 3 bases; nucleotides outside the gene matches: 2. The CDR3 is 13 amino acids. Germline CDR1 and CDR2: ENHRY and SYGVKD. CDR3 region: CAISRTSKETQYF. CDR3 in DNA: TGTGCCATCAGTAGGACTAGCAAAGAGACCCAGTACTTC.

At least ten counts were recorded for this clonotype. This rearrangement joins TRBV7-6 to TRBJ1-4; unclear D gene. CDR3 length: 15 residues. The germline V gene encodes CDR1 SGHVS and CDR2 FNYEAQ. V lost 5 bases and J lost 7, with 17 bases in between. The chain's CDR3 is CASSRSLGSGEKLFF. CDR3 coding DNA: TGTGCCAGCAGCCGGAGCCTGGGGTCCGGTGAAAAACTGTTTTTT.

The V gene is TRBV12-3 or TRBV12-4, the J gene TRBJ1-5; tentatively, D is TRBD1 (5 bases). Trimming stripped 7 bases from V and 11 bases from J, with 9 bases between. The CDR3 totals 10 residues. Here the CDR3 reads CASKGRAQHF. The CDR3 nucleotides are TGTGCCAGCAAGGGACGGGCCCAGCATTTT.

This rearrangement joins TRBV7-9 to TRBJ2-7; tentatively, D is TRBD2 (7 bases). Germline V lookup: CDR1 SEHNR, CDR2 FQNEAQ (reference sequence). Trimming cost V 6 bases and J 7 bases, with 19 bases left between them. This CDR3 spans 14 amino acids. The CDR3 coding sequence is TGTGCCAGCAGTTTGGGGGGGGGCTCGGTGGAGCAGTACTTC. This gives the protein CASSLGGGSVEQYF.

The DNA for the CDR3 is TGTGCCACCAGCAGAGCAGGGACAGCGCGATGGGGTGGCTACACCTTC. It yields the protein CATSRAGTARWGGYTF. This chain uses TRBV15 with TRBJ1-2, with 7 bases aligning to TRBD1. Germline V lookup: CDR1 LNHNV, CDR2 YYDKDF (reference sequence). Unmatched junction bases numbered 12, after V lost 1 base and J lost 7 bases. The CDR3 has 16 residues.

On this clonotype: This sequence may be a read error, since a much larger clone differs from it by one base. The chain has TRBV6-4 and TRBJ1-4; the match to TRBD1 covers 7 bases. J was trimmed by 8 bases and V by 5 bases; bases with no gene match: 11. Germline V lookup: CDR1 MRHNA, CDR2 SNTAGT. The CDR3 is made up of 15 amino acids. CDR3 amino acids: CASSPRSAGGEKLFF. The CDR3 DNA follows: TGTGCCAGCAGTCCCCGGTCGGCAGGGGGAGAAAAACTGTTTTTT.

About this clonotype: Possible read error: a much larger clone is one base away. This rearrangement joins TRBV20-1 to TRBJ2-7; possibly TRBD1 or TRBD2 for D (6 bases each). This CDR3 is 14 amino acids long. V dropped 6 bases and J dropped 4 bases, with 19 bases sitting between them. Germline values: CDR1 DFQATT, CDR2 SNEGSKA (reference sequence). CDR3 bases: TGCAGTGCCCGAGGGGGGACCGGGTTATACGAGCAGTACTTC. Translated, it gives CSARGGTGLYEQYF.

The chain recombines TRBV5-6 with TRBJ1-2, with D hard to call. V lost 6 bases and J 6 bases, leaving 15 bases between the germline ends. Germline CDR1 reads SGHDT; CDR2 reads YYEEEE. This CDR3 contains 13 residues. CDR3 sequence reads: CASNLSPGNGYTF. The DNA of the CDR3 is TGTGCCAGCAACCTTTCTCCCGGGAATGGCTACACCTTC. The full variable domain, in which reference TRBV5-6 and TRBJ1-2 provide the parts outside the CDR3, is DAGVTQSPTHLIKTRGQQVTLRCSPKSGHDTVSWYQQALGQGPQFIFQYYEEEERQRGNFPDRFSGHQFPNYSSELNVNALLLGDSALYLCASNLSPGNGYTFGSGTRLTVV.

The chain couples TRBV10-3 to TRBJ2-2, with TRBD1 matching over 8 bases. Germline lookup yields CDR1 ENHRY and CDR2 SYGVKD. The CDR3 runs 15 residues. V lost 2 bases to trimming and J lost 4 bases; unmatched junction nucleotides: 3. The CDR3 coding sequence is TGTGCCATCAGTGAGGACAGGGGCGGCACCGGGGAGCTGTTTTTT. It yields the protein CAISEDRGGTGELFF.

This chain uses TRBV7-9 with TRBJ2-7; possibly TRBD1 or TRBD2 for D (5 bases each). V was shortened by 6 bases and J by 3 bases, with 15 bases between the two germline ends. The CDR3 is 14 residues long. The germline CDR1 and CDR2 sequences are SEHNR and FQNEAQ (reference sequence). The CDR3: CASSARDLRYEQYF. In nucleotides, the CDR3 is TGTGCCAGCAGTGCCCGGGACCTACGCTACGAGCAGTACTTC. Full variable domain (outside the CDR3, taken from reference TRBV7-9 and TRBJ2-7): DTGVSQNPRHKITKRGQNVTFRCDPISEHNRLYWYRQTLGQGPEFLTYFQNEAQLEKSRLLSDRFSAERPKGSFSTLEIQRTEQGDSAMYLCASSARDLRYEQYFGPGTRLTVT.

This clonotype was seen ten or more times. The chain carries TRBV20-1 and TRBJ1-2, with D tentatively TRBD1 (6 bases). The germline gives CDR1 DFQATT, CDR2 SNEGSKA (reference sequence). With 4 bases removed from V and 4 bases from J, the gap between germline ends came to 13 bases. The CDR3 has 13 residues. The chain's CDR3 is CSAIDARGYGYTF. In nucleotides, the CDR3 is TGCAGTGCTATCGATGCCAGGGGCTATGGCTACACCTTC.

This clonotype turned up a few times. This chain connects TRBV7-8 to TRBJ1-2; D is uncertain. From germline, CDR1 is SGHVS and CDR2 FQNEAQ. Trimming removed 0 bases from V and 1 base from J, with 6 bases in between. There are 14 residues in the CDR3. The CDR3, as DNA: TGTGCCAGCAGCTTAGCGTCCATTAACTATGGCTACACCTTC. Residues: CASSLASINYGYTF.

Many counts were recorded for this clonotype. The J gene is TRBJ1-1, the V gene TRBV27; 9 nucleotides line up with TRBD1. Germline CDR1 and CDR2: MNHEY and SMNVEV (reference sequence). With 6 bases clipped from V and 5 bases from J, the junction kept 7 bases outside the gene matches. The CDR3 covers 14 residues. CDR3 coding DNA: TGTGCCAGCAGCTTAAGACAGGGGGGGACTGAAGCTTTCTTT. This gives the protein CASSLRQGGTEAFF.

The gene calls are TRBV19 and TRBJ1-5; 10 bases map to TRBD1. V shed 2 bases, J shed 4 bases, and the junction held 8 bases outside the gene matches. The CDR3 consists of 17 residues. The germline CDR1 and CDR2 sequences are LNHDA and SQIVND (reference sequence). The CDR3 DNA reads as TGTGCCAGTAGTATAACGGGACAGGGGCTGTGGAATCAGCCCCAGCATTTT. As protein: CASSITGQGLWNQPQHF.

This clonotype was recorded only once. The chain has TRBV4-1 and TRBJ2-5; D gene ambiguous. Trimming shortened V by 0 bases and J by 5 bases, and 10 bases separated the two germline ends. The germline gives CDR1 MGHRA, CDR2 YSYEKL. The CDR3 is 14 amino acids. The CDR3: CASSQDPNGETQYF. CDR3 nucleotides: TGCGCCAGCAGCCAAGACCCTAACGGGGAGACCCAGTACTTC.

The chain couples TRBV2 to TRBJ2-7, with D perhaps being TRBD1 or TRBD2 (7 bases each). There are 14 residues in the CDR3. The V gene lost 3 bases and the J gene lost 3 bases, with 12 bases spanning the gap. Germline V lookup: CDR1 SNHLY, CDR2 FYNNEI. CDR3 sequence reads: CASSEQGGGYEQYF. The CDR3 DNA sequence: TGTGCCAGCAGTGAGCAGGGGGGGGGCTACGAGCAGTACTTC.

The sample holds a few counts of this clonotype. The chain recombines TRBV7-2 with TRBJ2-6, with TRBD2 matching over 9 bases. Per the germline V gene, CDR1 is SGHTA and CDR2 is FQGNSA. The ends lost 0 bases at V and 2 bases at J; junction bases unmatched: 2. This CDR3 region has 17 residues. The CDR3 coding sequence is TGTGCCAGCAGCTTAGCGTTAGCGGGAGCTGGGGCCAACGTCCTGACTTTC. It is translated as CASSLALAGAGANVLTF.

The chain employs TRBV9 and TRBJ2-7; TRBD2 matches 7 bases. Judging by the DNA end, TRBJ2-5 fits better; the J call may be wrong. Germline V gene sequence: CDR1 SGDLS, CDR2 YYNGEE. This CDR3 contains 15 residues. DNA of the CDR3: TGTGCCAGCAGCCGCACGGGGGGAATCGTTGAGACCCAGTACTTC. Its protein product is CASSRTGGIVETQYF.